This T cell receptor (beta chain) originates from a study of T cells in Graves' hyperthyroidism and ophthalmopathy. Concerning this clonotype: The target antigen is unknown.

Stability of Graves' hyperthyroidism was defined as absent ophthalmopathy progression within 18 months. PBMCs were sourced from more than 9 ml fresh peripheral blood. Broader study findings: Ophthalmopathy cases were set apart from stable hyperthyroidism by a 13 V-J model. The model anticipated ophthalmopathy a median around six months pre-onset.

The CDR3 covers 16 residues. Germline CDR1 is SGHAT and CDR2 is FQNNGV. The J segment lost 0 bases and the V segment lost 3 bases, leaving 3 bases of the junction unmatched. Amplification of TCR beta CDR3 regions used RNA as the template. HTBI primers drove first-round RT-PCR of the TCR CDR3. From the multiplex PCR reads, TCRdb called clonotypes with MiXCR, one entry per CDR3 protein. The sample lists about 680,000 distinct CDR3 sequences; about 35% were seen once. The clonotype originates from a woman in her thirties or forties with Graves' hyperthyroidism. V gene TRBV11-2 combines with J gene TRBJ2-5, with 11 bases matching TRBD2. Sequenced: blood. CDR3 sequence: CASSLGTSGYQETQYF. CDR3 nucleotide sequence: TGTGCCAGCAGCTTGGGGACTAGCGGTTACCAAGAGACCCAGTACTTC. The whole variable domain, filled in from reference TRBV11-2 and TRBJ2-5, reads EAGVAQSPRYKIIEKRQSVAFWCNPISGHATLYWYQQILGQGPKLLIQFQNNGVVDDSQLPKDRFSAERLKGVDSTLKIQPAKLEDSAVYLCASSLGTSGYQETQYFGPGTRLLVL.